This T cell receptor beta chain was captured in a study of neoadjuvant anti-PD-1 for oral cavity cancer. As for the study in general: Patients mostly received three to four biweekly nivolumab doses at 3 mg/kg before surgery.

Time point in this sample: after neoadjuvant nivolumab, at surgical resection. Germline values: CDR1 MNHNS, CDR2 SASEGT. With 3 bases clipped from V and 3 bases from J, the junction kept 11 bases outside the gene matches. The CDR3 covers 17 residues. The data were produced by immunoSEQ multiplex PCR, yet TCRdb's version contains in-frame clones alone and is incomplete. This table has tens of thousands of clones, about 77% appearing once. The V gene is TRBV6-1, the J gene TRBJ1-5, with 7 bases matching TRBD1. The source was PBMCs, collected after nivolumab (anti-PD-1) treatment. The TCR sequence derives from a person between 40 and 85 years old with oral cavity squamous cell carcinoma. CDR3 loop: CASSERSGGGNNQPQHF. CDR3 sequence (DNA): TGTGCCAGCAGTGAGAGGTCAGGGGGAGGTAACAATCAGCCCCAGCATTTT.